Listed below are T cell receptor beta chains from one sample, sequenced in a study of T cell responses to AZD1222 COVID-19 vaccine. TCRdb keeps only in-frame clones here, not all; method: immunoSEQ multiplex PCR. This table holds under 150,000 clones, roughly 90% found once. This sample comprised peripheral blood, obtained 28 days after the second AZD1222 dose. Every receptor here comes from an adult who received the AZD1222 COVID-19 vaccine. CDR3s include the opening cysteine and the closing phenylalanine or tryptophan. D genes are given only for firm matches. Not every row has a clone size; where given, it reads once, few, many or a size class.

- | TRBJ1-3 | TRBD1 | TRBV28 | TGTGGCGGGGCGCAGGGGGCTGGAAACACCATATATTTT | CGGAQGAGNTIYF
- | TRBJ2-1 | - | TRBV28 | TGTGCCAGCAGCCTCCGTCCGGGAGAGCAGTTCTTC | CASSLRPGEQFF
- | TRBJ2-3 | TRBD2 | TRBV9 | TGTGCCAGCAGCCCGCGGACTAGCGGGGGGGTAAGAGATACGCAGTATTTT | CASSPRTSGGVRDTQYF
- | TRBJ2-1 | TRBD1 | TRBV5-3 | TGTGCCAGAAGCCTCAAACGACAGGGCTCCTACAATGAGCAGTTCTTC | CARSLKRQGSYNEQFF
- | TRBJ2-2 | - | TRBV9 | TGTGCCAGCAGCCCCCCACAGAACACCAGGGAGCTGTTTTTT | CASSPPQNTRELFF
- | TRBJ1-2 | TRBD1 | TRBV2 | TGTGCCAGCAGTACAGGGGGCGAGGGCTACACCTTC | CASSTGGEGYTF
- | TRBJ2-1 | - | TRBV19 | TGTGCCAGTAGTATTTCTAGAGGCAATGAGCAGTTCTTC | CASSISRGNEQFF
- | TRBJ1-2 | - | TRBV15 | TGTGCCACCAGCAGAGATACGACTACTAACTATGGCTACACCTTC | CATSRDTTTNYGYTF
- | TRBJ1-6 | - | TRBV2 | TGTGCCAGCAGTGAGGGGGGCTCGAATTCACCCCTCCACTTT | CASSEGGSNSPLHF
- | TRBJ2-3 | - | TRBV3-1/TRBV3-2 | TGTGCCAGCAGCCAAGACAGGGTACGTACGCAGTATTTT | CASSQDRVRTQYF
once | TRBJ1-2 | - | TRBV4-2 | TGTGCCAGCAGCCTCGCAGGCATTCGGAACTATGGCTACACCTTC | CASSLAGIRNYGYTF
- | TRBJ2-2 | TRBD2 | TRBV19 | TGTGCCAGTAAGGCTAGCGGGAGCACCGGGGAGCTGTTTTTT | CASKASGSTGELFF
- | TRBJ1-1 | - | TRBV5-1 | TGCGCCAGCAGCTTACTAGGTGAGGATGGTGAAGCTTTCTTT | CASSLLGEDGEAFF
- | TRBJ1-1 | TRBD1 | TRBV29-1 | TGCAGCGTGAGGGACAGGGATTGGGCCACTGAAGCTTTCTTT | CSVRDRDWATEAFF
- | TRBJ2-7 | TRBD1 | TRBV28 | TGTGCCAGCAGTCCCCCTGGACAGGGGGCGACGAACGAGCAGTACTTC | CASSPPGQGATNEQYF
- | TRBJ2-2 | TRBD2 | TRBV9 | TGTGCCAGCAGCGTAGCTAGCGGGGATACCGGGGAGCTGTTTTTT | CASSVASGDTGELFF
- | TRBJ2-3 | TRBD2 | TRBV7-9 | TGTGCCAGCTCCCCCGGGGGGGCATTAGATACGCAGTATTTT | CASSPGGALDTQYF
- | TRBJ2-5 | - | TRBV30 | TGTGCCTGGAGTCAGGAGACCCAGTACTTC | CAWSQETQYF
- | TRBJ1-2 | - | TRBV3-1/TRBV3-2 | TGTGCCAGCAGCAAAGACAGCTATGGCTACACCTTC | CASSKDSYGYTF
- | TRBJ1-1 | - | TRBV6-2/TRBV6-3 | TGTGCCAGCAGTTCCTCGGGGGTGCTCACTGAAGCTTTCTTT | CASSSSGVLTEAFF
- | TRBJ1-6 | TRBD1 | TRBV7-3 | TGTGCCAGCAGCTTGAGACCGGGACAGGGGGACTCACCCCTCCACTTT | CASSLRPGQGDSPLHF
- | TRBJ2-3 | - | TRBV18 | TGTGCCAGCTCACCGGAGGATACGCAGTATTTT | CASSPEDTQYF
- | TRBJ1-4 | TRBD1 | TRBV19 | TGTGCCAGTAGTATAGGGCGACAGGGGAATGAAAAACTGTTTTTT | CASSIGRQGNEKLFF
- | TRBJ2-3 | TRBD2 | TRBV19 | TGTGCCAGTAGTTTCCCGACTAGCGGGAGAGGCACAGATACGCAGTATTTT | CASSFPTSGRGTDTQYF
- | TRBJ1-4 | TRBD1 | TRBV6-5 | TGTGCCAGCAGTTACGGACAGGGTATTAATGAAAAACTGTTTTTT | CASSYGQGINEKLFF
- | TRBJ2-2 | TRBD2 | TRBV2 | TGTGCCAGCAAGGGGACTAAGGCCGGGGAGCTGTTTTTT | CASKGTKAGELFF
- | TRBJ2-7 | TRBD2 | TRBV29-1 | TGCAGCGGGAGGACTAGCTCCTACGAGCAGTACTTC | CSGRTSSYEQYF
- | TRBJ2-1 | TRBD1 | TRBV4-3 | TGCGCCAGCAGCCAAGATAAGGCCAGTGTGACAGGGGCCGGTCCCTCCTACAATGAGCAGTTCTTC | CASSQDKASVTGAGPSYNEQFF
- | TRBJ1-2 | TRBD1 | TRBV18 | TGTGCCAGCGCAACCACAGGGGGAGGATATGGCTACACCTTC | CASATTGGGYGYTF
- | TRBJ1-4 | - | TRBV3-1/TRBV3-2 | TGTGCCAGCAGCCAAGCACCAGGTTTGAGGGGGGAAAAACTGTTTTTT | CASSQAPGLRGEKLFF
- | TRBJ2-7 | - | TRBV4-3 | TGCGCCAGCAGCCAAGGAGACCCGAGGGGATATAGCGAGCAGTACTTC | CASSQGDPRGYSEQYF